This TCR beta chain comes out of a study of blood T cells in healthy people across ages. Whole-study findings and limits: Fewer expanded clones and more diversity marked long-lived versus aged donors.

The germline CDR1 and CDR2 sequences are SGHTS and YDEGEE. This CDR3 is 14 amino acids long. V was clipped by 6 bases and J by 2 bases, with 14 bases between them. The use of a sample-barcoded 5' primer and a J-beta primer mix characterized a second PCR of about 7 to 12 cycles. Each cDNA molecule, via a template-switch adaptor with 12 random nucleotides, was tagged. TCRdb called the 5' RACE reads again in MiXCR, with one record for every CDR3 protein. The data hold 650,000 to 700,000 distinct CDR3 sequences, with around 32% observed a single time. For this clonotype: The antigen is unknown.

This rearrangement joins TRBV5-8 to TRBJ1-1; no clear D gene. Sequenced sample: blood. This sequence originates from an elderly woman in good health. The DNA for the CDR3 is TGTGCCAGCACCGCGGAGAAGGGCAACACTGAAGCTTTCTTT. Protein: CASTAEKGNTEAFF. Supplemented by reference TRBV5-8 and TRBJ1-1, the full variable domain reads EAGVTQSPTHLIKTRGQQATLRCSPISGHTSVYWYQQALGLGLQFLLWYDEGEERNRGNFPPRFSGRQFPNYSSELNVNALELEDSALYLCASTAEKGNTEAFFGQGTRLTVV.